The sequence of this T cell receptor (beta chain) was determined in a study of blood T cell repertoires in COVID-19. About the study: The United States, Italy and Spain supplied acute and convalescent COVID-19 samples. PBMCs, B-cell-depleted T cells, or T cells were the source of the cDNA or gDNA that made up the material.

CDR1 and CDR2 from the germline V gene are SQVTM and ANQGSEA. V lost 3 bases to trimming and J lost 3 bases, with 10 bases between them. CDR3 length equals 13 residues. Those enrolled in Seattle joined during active infection and were followed longitudinally afterward. In the source study's methods: Scientists estimated how many nucleated cells there were by amplifying reference gene primers. Sequencing used immunoSEQ multiplex PCR; TCRdb keeps in-frame clones, though not all of them. That table is the source of V, J and clone size, and D and trimming were worked out from the DNA. The top ten clones hold 2% to 3% of a sample with fewer than 250,000 clones, 70% to 90% of them seen once.

The TCR comes from a man aged 30 to 45 with COVID-19, enrolled during active disease. The chain has TRBV29-1 and TRBJ2-3, with D perhaps matching TRBD2 (6 bases). Sequencing was carried out using peripheral blood. Here the CDR3 DNA reads TGCAGCGTTGAGGAGGGGCGGACAGATACGCAGTATTTT. Translation: CSVEEGRTDTQYF.